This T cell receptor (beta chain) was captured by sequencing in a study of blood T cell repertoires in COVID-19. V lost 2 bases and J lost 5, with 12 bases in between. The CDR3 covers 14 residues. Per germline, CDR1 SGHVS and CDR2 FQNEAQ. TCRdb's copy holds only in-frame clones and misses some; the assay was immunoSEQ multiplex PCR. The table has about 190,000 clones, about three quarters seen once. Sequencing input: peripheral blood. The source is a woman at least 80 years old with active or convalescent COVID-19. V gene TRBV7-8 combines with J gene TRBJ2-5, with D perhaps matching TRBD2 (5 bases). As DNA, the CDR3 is TGTGCCAGCAGCTTATTGAGGGTGTTGGAGACCCAGTACTTC. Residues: CASSLLRVLETQYF. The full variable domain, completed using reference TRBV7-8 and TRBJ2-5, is GAGVSQSPRYKVAKRGQDVALRCDPISGHVSLFWYQQALGQGPEFLTYFQNEAQLDKSGLPSDRFFAERPEGSVSTLKIQRTQQEDSAVYLCASSLLRVLETQYFGPGTRLLVL.